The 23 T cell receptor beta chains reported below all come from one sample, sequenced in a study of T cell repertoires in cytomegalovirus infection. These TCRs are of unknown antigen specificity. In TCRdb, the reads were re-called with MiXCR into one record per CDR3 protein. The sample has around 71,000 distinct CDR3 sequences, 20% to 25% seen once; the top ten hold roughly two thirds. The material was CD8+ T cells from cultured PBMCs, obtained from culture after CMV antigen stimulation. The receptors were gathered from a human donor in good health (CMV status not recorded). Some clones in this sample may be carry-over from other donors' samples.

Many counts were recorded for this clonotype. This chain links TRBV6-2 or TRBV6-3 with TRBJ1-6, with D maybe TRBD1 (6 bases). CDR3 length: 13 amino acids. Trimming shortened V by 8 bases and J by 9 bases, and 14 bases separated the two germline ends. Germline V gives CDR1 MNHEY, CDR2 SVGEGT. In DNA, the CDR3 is TGTGCCAGCCATGGACAGACCGTTTCACCCCTCCACTTT. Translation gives CASHGQTVSPLHF.

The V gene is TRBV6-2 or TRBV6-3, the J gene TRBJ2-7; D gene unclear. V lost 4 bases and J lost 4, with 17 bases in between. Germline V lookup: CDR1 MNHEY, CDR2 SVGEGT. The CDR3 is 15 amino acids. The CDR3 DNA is TGTGCCAGCAGTTTGTTTCGGGCTTCGGGTTACGAGCAGTACTTC. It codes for CASSLFRASGYEQYF.

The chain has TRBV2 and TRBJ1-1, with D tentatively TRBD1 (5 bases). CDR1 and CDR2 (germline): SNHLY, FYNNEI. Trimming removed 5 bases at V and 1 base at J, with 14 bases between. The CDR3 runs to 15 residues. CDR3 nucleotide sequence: TGTGCCAGCAGTTCCATACCCGGGGGGAACACTGAAGCTTTCTTT. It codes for CASSSIPGGNTEAFF.

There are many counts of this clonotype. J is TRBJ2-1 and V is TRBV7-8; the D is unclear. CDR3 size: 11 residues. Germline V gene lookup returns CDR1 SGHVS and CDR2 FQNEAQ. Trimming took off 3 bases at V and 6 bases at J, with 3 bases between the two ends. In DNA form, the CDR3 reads TGTGCCAGCAGCTTGTCCAATGAGCAGTTCTTC. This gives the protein CASSLSNEQFF.

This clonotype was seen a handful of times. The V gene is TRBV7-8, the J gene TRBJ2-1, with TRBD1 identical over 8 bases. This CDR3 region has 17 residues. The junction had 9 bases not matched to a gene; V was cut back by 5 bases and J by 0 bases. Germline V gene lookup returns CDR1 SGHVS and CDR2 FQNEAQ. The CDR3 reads CASSPRTGTSSYNEQFF. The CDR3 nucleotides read TGTGCCAGCAGCCCAAGGACAGGGACAAGCTCCTACAATGAGCAGTTCTTC.

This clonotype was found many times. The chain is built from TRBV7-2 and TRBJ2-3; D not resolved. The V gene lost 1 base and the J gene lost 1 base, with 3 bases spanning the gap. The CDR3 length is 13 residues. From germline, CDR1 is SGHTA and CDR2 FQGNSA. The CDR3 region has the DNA TGTGCCAGCAGCTTAGACGGCACAGATACGCAGTATTTT. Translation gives CASSLDGTDTQYF.

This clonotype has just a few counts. The CDR3 bases are TGTGCCAGCAGTTACTTCATCGACACCACCGGGGAGCTGTTTTTT. Amino acids: CASSYFIDTTGELFF. This chain links TRBV6-6 with TRBJ2-2; no clear D. CDR3 length: 15 amino acids. V lost 1 base and J lost 4, with 10 bases in between. Germline V gene data show CDR1 as MNHNY and CDR2 as SVGAGI (reference sequence).

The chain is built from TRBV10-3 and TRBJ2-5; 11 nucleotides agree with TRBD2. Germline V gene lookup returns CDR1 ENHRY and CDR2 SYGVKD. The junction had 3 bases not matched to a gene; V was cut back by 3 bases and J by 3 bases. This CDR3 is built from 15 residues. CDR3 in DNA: TGTGCCATCAGTGAAACTAGCGGGGGAGAAGAGACCCAGTACTTC. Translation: CAISETSGGEETQYF.

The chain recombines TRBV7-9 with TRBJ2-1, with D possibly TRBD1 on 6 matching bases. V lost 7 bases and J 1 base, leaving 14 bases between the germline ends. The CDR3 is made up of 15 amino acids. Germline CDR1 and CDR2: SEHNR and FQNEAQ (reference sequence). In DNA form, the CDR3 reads TGTGCCAGCATAACGACAGGCCAATCCTACAATGAGCAGTTCTTC. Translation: CASITTGQSYNEQFF.

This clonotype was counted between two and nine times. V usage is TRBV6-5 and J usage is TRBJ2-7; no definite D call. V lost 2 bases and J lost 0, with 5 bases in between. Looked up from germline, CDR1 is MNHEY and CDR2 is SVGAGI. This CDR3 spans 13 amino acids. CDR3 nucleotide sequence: TGTGCCAGCAGTTACGGCCTCTCCTACGAGCAGTACTTC. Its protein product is CASSYGLSYEQYF.

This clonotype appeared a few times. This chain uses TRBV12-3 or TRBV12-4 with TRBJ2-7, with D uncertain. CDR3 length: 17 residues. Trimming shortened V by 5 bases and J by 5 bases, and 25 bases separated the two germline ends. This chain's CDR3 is CASSPWAEFVARNEQYF. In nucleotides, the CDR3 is TGTGCCAGCAGTCCATGGGCGGAGTTTGTCGCTCGGAACGAGCAGTACTTC.

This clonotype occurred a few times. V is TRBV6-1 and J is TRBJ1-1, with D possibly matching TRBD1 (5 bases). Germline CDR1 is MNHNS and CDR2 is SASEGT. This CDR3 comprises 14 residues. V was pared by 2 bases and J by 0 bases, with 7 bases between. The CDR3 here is CASSEIGVNTEAFF. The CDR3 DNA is TGTGCCAGCAGTGAAATAGGGGTGAACACTGAAGCTTTCTTT.

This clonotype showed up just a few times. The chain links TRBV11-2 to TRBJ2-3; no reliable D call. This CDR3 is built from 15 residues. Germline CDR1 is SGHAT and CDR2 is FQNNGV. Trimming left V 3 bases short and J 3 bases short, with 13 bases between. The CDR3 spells CASSFGRRLTDTQYF. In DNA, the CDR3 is TGTGCCAGCAGCTTTGGGCGTAGGTTGACAGATACGCAGTATTTT.

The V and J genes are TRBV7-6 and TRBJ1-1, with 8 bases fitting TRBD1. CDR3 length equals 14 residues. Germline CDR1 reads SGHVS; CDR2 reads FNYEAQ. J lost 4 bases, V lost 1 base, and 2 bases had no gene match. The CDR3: CASSLGDRTTEAFF. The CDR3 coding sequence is TGTGCCAGCAGCTTAGGGGACAGGACCACTGAAGCTTTCTTT. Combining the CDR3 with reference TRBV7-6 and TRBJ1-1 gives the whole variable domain GAGVSQSPRYKVTKRGQDVALRCDPISGHVSLYWYRQALGQGPEFLTYFNYEAQQDKSGLPNDRFSAERPEGSISTLTIQRTEQRDSAMYRCASSLGDRTTEAFFGQGTRLTVV.

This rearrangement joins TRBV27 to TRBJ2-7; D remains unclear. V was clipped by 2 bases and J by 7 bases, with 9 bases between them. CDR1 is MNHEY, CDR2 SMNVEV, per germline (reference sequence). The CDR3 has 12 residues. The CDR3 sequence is CASSLIGREQYF. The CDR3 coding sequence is TGTGCCAGCAGTTTAATAGGGCGGGAGCAGTACTTC.

The CDR3 DNA sequence: TGCGCCAGCAGCCAAGACTCGATGGGGGAGACCCAGTACTTC. Amino acids: CASSQDSMGETQYF. This chain joins TRBV4-1 and TRBJ2-5; no definite D call. The CDR3 totals 14 residues. V was trimmed by 0 bases and J by 5 bases, leaving 10 bases between them. Germline CDR1 is MGHRA and CDR2 is YSYEKL.

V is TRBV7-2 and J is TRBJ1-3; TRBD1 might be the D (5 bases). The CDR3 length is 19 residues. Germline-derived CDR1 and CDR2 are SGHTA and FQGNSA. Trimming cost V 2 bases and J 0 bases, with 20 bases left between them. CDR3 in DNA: TGTGCCAGCAGCTTATGGTCCCGTAGGGACCGCACCTCTGGAAACACCATATATTTT. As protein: CASSLWSRRDRTSGNTIYF.

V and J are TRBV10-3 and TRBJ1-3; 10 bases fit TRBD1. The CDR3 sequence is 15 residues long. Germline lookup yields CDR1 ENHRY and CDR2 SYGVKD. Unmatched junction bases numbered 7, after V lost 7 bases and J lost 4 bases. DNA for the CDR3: TGTGCCATCATCGACAGGGGGCCAGCAGGAAACACCATATATTTT. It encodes CAIIDRGPAGNTIYF.

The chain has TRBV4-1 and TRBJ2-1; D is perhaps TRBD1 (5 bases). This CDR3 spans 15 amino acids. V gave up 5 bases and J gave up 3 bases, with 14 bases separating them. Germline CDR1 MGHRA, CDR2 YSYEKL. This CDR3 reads CASSGRAAVYNEQFF. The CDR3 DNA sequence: TGCGCCAGCAGCGGCAGGGCAGCTGTCTACAATGAGCAGTTCTTC.

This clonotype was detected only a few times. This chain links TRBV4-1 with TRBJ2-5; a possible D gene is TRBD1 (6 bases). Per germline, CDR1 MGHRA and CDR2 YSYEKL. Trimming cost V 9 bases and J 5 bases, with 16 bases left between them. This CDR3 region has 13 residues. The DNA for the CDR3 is TGCGCCAGTACTTTACAGGGAGAGGAGACCCAGTACTTC. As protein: CASTLQGEETQYF.

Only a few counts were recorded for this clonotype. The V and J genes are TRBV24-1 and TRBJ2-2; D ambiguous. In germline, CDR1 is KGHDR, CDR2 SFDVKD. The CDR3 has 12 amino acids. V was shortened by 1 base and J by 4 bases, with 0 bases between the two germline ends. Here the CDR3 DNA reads TGTGCCACCAGTGATTTCACCGGGGAGCTGTTTTTT. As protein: CATSDFTGELFF.

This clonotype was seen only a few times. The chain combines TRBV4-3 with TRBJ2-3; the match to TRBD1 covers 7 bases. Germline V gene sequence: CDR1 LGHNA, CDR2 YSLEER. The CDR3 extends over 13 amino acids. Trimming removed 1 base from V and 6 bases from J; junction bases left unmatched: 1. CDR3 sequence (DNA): TGCGCCAGCAGCCAAGTACAGGGGGATACGCAGTATTTT. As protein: CASSQVQGDTQYF.

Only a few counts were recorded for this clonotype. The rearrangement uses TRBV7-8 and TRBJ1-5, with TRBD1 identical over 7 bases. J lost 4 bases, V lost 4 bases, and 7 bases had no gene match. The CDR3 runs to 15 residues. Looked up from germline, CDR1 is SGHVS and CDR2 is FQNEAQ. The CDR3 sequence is CASSWQTGQNQPQHF. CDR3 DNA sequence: TGTGCCAGCAGCTGGCAAACGGGACAGAATCAGCCCCAGCATTTT.